This paragraph covers one T cell receptor beta chain sequence. Its cognate antigen is unknown. Individual cDNA molecules received unique molecular identifiers. TCRdb fed the 5' RACE reads into MiXCR, producing one record per CDR3 protein. The sample comprises 10,000 to 13,000 distinct CDR3 sequences, roughly 4.4% of which are singletons, and around 9.6% rests with the top ten. The sample comes from a study of early T cells in non-severe SARS-CoV-2 infection. Overall study results and limits: VDJdb-based annotation leaned toward anti-spike CD8 responses and missed private and CD4 specificities.

The receptor comes from an adult who was a healthcare worker with PCR-confirmed SARS-CoV-2 infection or an uninfected control (not recorded which). The sequencing input was whole blood.

CDR3 region: CSVDWQGDEKLFF. The CDR3 DNA reads TGCAGCGTTGACTGGCAGGGAGACGAAAAACTGTTTTTT. The genes are TRBV29-1 and TRBJ1-4; TRBD1 is a possible D gene (5 bases). This CDR3 region has 13 residues. Trimming shortened V by 3 bases and J by 8 bases, and 13 bases separated the two germline ends. Germline V CDR1 and CDR2: SQVTM, ANQGSEA.